These 23 T cell receptor beta chains originate from one sample sequenced in a study of T cell repertoires in cytomegalovirus infection. TCRdb fed the reads into MiXCR, producing one record per CDR3 protein. This sample carries roughly 720,000 distinct CDR3 sequences, approximately 40% of them seen once, and the ten largest clones take roughly 2.9%. The sample consisted of PBMCs. The receptors shown here come from a human donor in good health (CMV status not recorded). Some clones in this sample may be carry-over from other donors' samples.

This clonotype has ten or more counts. J is TRBJ2-3 and V is TRBV7-6; weak D call: TRBD2 (6 bases). Germline V gene sequence: CDR1 SGHVS, CDR2 FNYEAQ. CDR3 length equals 14 residues. Trimming cost V 1 base and J 4 bases, with 9 bases left between them. CDR3: CASSLGTGADTQYF. For the CDR3, the DNA is TGTGCCAGCAGCTTAGGGACGGGGGCAGATACGCAGTATTTT.

In this sample, this clonotype turned up a few times. The chain combines TRBV7-8 with TRBJ1-3; 8 nucleotides align to TRBD1. The CDR3 has 16 residues. The ends lost 3 bases at V and 2 bases at J; junction bases unmatched: 6. Germline V gene sequence: CDR1 SGHVS, CDR2 FQNEAQ. CDR3 in amino acids: CASSLPDRGAGNTIYF. In DNA form, the CDR3 reads TGTGCCAGCAGCTTGCCCGACAGGGGTGCTGGAAACACCATATATTTT.

This clonotype was detected only a few times. The rearrangement joins TRBV30 to TRBJ1-5; D gene uncertain. The V end was cut by 2 bases, the J end by 6 bases, with 11 bases between. This CDR3 region has 13 residues. CDR1 and CDR2 from the germline V gene are GTSNPN and SVGIG (reference sequence). CDR3 DNA sequence: TGTGCCTGGAGTCCCGGACTTGTTCAGCCCCAGCATTTT. Translating gives CAWSPGLVQPQHF.

With regard to this clonotype: The junction and the germline gene differ at one end; a read error may be behind it. The J gene is TRBJ1-2, the V gene TRBV4-1, with D possibly being TRBD1 (5 bases). CDR1 and CDR2 from the germline V gene are MGHRA and YSYEKL. The CDR3 contains 11 residues. CDR3 region: CASSSSGRTYF. The CDR3 region has the DNA TGCGCCAGCAGCTCCTCGGGCCGGACATACTTC.

The rearrangement uses TRBV5-4 and TRBJ1-4; D is perhaps TRBD1 (5 bases). The CDR3 is 16 amino acids. Trimming pared 4 bases from V and 5 bases from J, leaving 18 bases between. The germline V gene has CDR1 SGHNT and CDR2 YYREEE (reference sequence). CDR3 sequence (DNA): TGTGCCAGCAGCCATGAACCGGGACGGGTGAATGAAAAACTGTTTTTT. This codes for CASSHEPGRVNEKLFF.

The sample holds a few counts of this clonotype. CDR3 residues: CASSLTDRVKEQFF. CDR3 nucleotide sequence: TGTGCCAGCAGCTTAACCGACAGGGTGAAGGAGCAGTTCTTC. The V gene is TRBV7-8, the J gene TRBJ2-1; 7 nucleotides line up with TRBD1. CDR3 length: 14 residues. The trim removed 2 bases at V and 10 bases at J, leaving 8 bases unmatched. Per germline, CDR1 SGHVS and CDR2 FQNEAQ.

The chain couples TRBV5-5 to TRBJ1-6; no definite D call. CDR1 and CDR2 from the germline V gene are SGHKS and YYEKEE (reference sequence). V lost 4 bases to trimming and J lost 8 bases, with 22 bases between them. CDR3 length equals 17 residues. In nucleotides, the CDR3 is TGTGCCAGCAGCCCCGTAACCGGAATGACGGGAGATTCACCCCTCCACTTT. Translating gives CASSPVTGMTGDSPLHF.

This CDR3 is CASSLNTGEYPDTQYF. CDR3 bases: TGTGCCAGCAGCTTGAATACAGGGGAGTATCCAGATACGCAGTATTTT. The V gene is TRBV5-4, the J gene TRBJ2-3, with 7 bases that match TRBD1. V was clipped by 1 base and J by 4 bases; unmatched bases: 9. Germline V gene sequence: CDR1 SGHNT, CDR2 YYREEE (reference sequence). CDR3 length: 16 residues.

V gene TRBV5-4 combines with J gene TRBJ1-1; no reliable D call. The germline V and J ends were trimmed by 4 bases and 2 bases, with 15 bases remaining between them. This CDR3 spans 15 amino acids. Per the germline V gene, CDR1 is SGHNT and CDR2 is YYREEE (reference sequence). The CDR3 sequence: CASSPTAGINTEAFF. CDR3 DNA: TGTGCCAGCAGCCCCACCGCGGGGATCAACACTGAAGCTTTCTTT. Combining the CDR3 with reference TRBV5-4 and TRBJ1-1 gives the whole variable domain ETGVTQSPTHLIKTRGQQVTLRCSSQSGHNTVSWYQQALGQGPQFIFQYYREEENGRGNFPPRFSGLQFPNYSSELNVNALELDDSALYLCASSPTAGINTEAFFGQGTRLTVV.

A single count supports this clonotype. The rearrangement uses TRBV7-9 and TRBJ2-5; D could derive from TRBD1 or TRBD2 (5 bases each). Looked up from germline, CDR1 is SEHNR and CDR2 is FQNEAQ (reference sequence). The CDR3 has 18 amino acids. The V and J ends lost 5 bases and 4 bases respectively, with 26 bases between them. Here the CDR3 DNA reads TGTGCCAGCAGCCCCCAGGGACGCCAAGTAGAGATAGGAGAGACCCAGTACTTC. Translated: CASSPQGRQVEIGETQYF.

To note about this clonotype: The conserved closing phenylalanine or tryptophan is absent in this CDR3, likely reflecting a read error. No DNA is shown, since the ends of the CDR3 on it are uncertain; the CDR3 is the one TCRdb lists. CDR3: CASSLRRD. V usage is TRBV5-1 and J usage is TRBJ2-7; the tabulated D call, TRBD2, remains unverified against the DNA. Germline CDR1 is SGHRS and CDR2 is YFSETQ. The CDR3 length equals 8 residues, ends included.

This clonotype was observed a handful of times. This sequence joins TRBV7-8 and TRBJ2-5; TRBD2 might be the D (6 bases). Looked up from germline, CDR1 is SGHVS and CDR2 is FQNEAQ. The ends were cut back, 5 bases at V and 3 bases at J, with 19 bases in the middle. The CDR3 sequence is 16 residues long. CDR3 loop: CASSPRRGLREETQYF. CDR3 coding DNA: TGTGCCAGCAGCCCCCGGCGGGGTTTGAGGGAAGAGACCCAGTACTTC.

This clonotype appeared once. A single base separates this from a much larger clone, so it may be a read error. The chain is built from TRBV12-3 or TRBV12-4 and TRBJ1-5; D is ambiguous. The CDR3 is made up of 15 amino acids. CDR3 loop: CACRGRAEINQPQHF. The CDR3 nucleotides read TGTGCCTGCAGAGGACGGGCGGAGATCAATCAGCCCCAGCATTTT.

This chain connects TRBV5-6 to TRBJ2-7; 9 bases are shared with TRBD1. Trimming cost V 4 bases and J 8 bases; bases outside gene matches: 10. Germline CDR1 reads SGHDT; CDR2 reads YYEEEE. This CDR3 has 14 amino acids. CDR3 sequence (DNA): TGTGCCAGCAGCGGGGGACAGGGCAGTGGGAAGCAGTACTTC. It is translated as CASSGGQGSGKQYF. Looking up the rest from reference TRBV5-6 and TRBJ2-7 gives the full variable domain: DAGVTQSPTHLIKTRGQQVTLRCSPKSGHDTVSWYQQALGQGPQFIFQYYEEEERQRGNFPDRFSGHQFPNYSSELNVNALLLGDSALYLCASSGGQGSGKQYFGPGTRLTVT.

The rearrangement joins TRBV12-3 or TRBV12-4 to TRBJ1-5, with 7 bases aligning to TRBD1. J was trimmed by 5 bases and V by 1 base; bases with no gene match: 11. This CDR3 contains 17 residues. CDR3 nucleotides: TGTGCCAGCAGTTTAGGCTTTACAGGGCAGGGGGATCAGCCCCAGCATTTT. This translates into CASSLGFTGQGDQPQHF.

This clonotype was seen a handful of times. The rearrangement uses TRBV9 and TRBJ2-1, with 7 nucleotides matching TRBD2. The junction had 8 bases not matched to a gene; V was cut back by 0 bases and J by 5 bases. Germline values: CDR1 SGDLS, CDR2 YYNGEE. The CDR3 sequence is 16 residues long. The DNA for the CDR3 is TGTGCCAGCAGCGTAGAAACTGGGACTACCCACAATGAGCAGTTCTTC. It specifies CASSVETGTTHNEQFF.

This clonotype was counted between two and nine times. This chain joins TRBV6-5 and TRBJ2-2, with 12 bases fitting TRBD2. Looked up from germline, CDR1 is MNHEY and CDR2 is SVGAGI. The CDR3 loop spans 17 amino acids. J gave up 4 bases and V 1 base, and 4 bases lay outside the gene matches. The CDR3 nucleotides are TGTGCCAGCAGTTACTTCCCTAGCGGGGGGGCCACCGGGGAGCTGTTTTTT. Translation: CASSYFPSGGATGELFF.

V is TRBV28 and J is TRBJ1-5, with 7 bases matching TRBD1. Germline V gene sequence: CDR1 MDHEN, CDR2 SYDVKM. The V and J ends lost 3 bases and 5 bases, in that order; junction bases with no gene match: 4. CDR3 length: 14 amino acids. This CDR3 reads CASSLGQTYQPQHF. DNA for the CDR3: TGTGCCAGCAGTTTGGGACAGACCTATCAGCCCCAGCATTTT.

This clonotype was observed once. J is TRBJ1-1 and V is TRBV28; D gene unclear. From germline, CDR1 is MDHEN and CDR2 SYDVKM. This CDR3 has 11 amino acids. The CDR3 loop is CSTMPNTEAFF. The CDR3 DNA reads TGTTCCACTATGCCGAACACTGAAGCTTTCTTT.

This clonotype was counted ten times or more. A much larger clone is a single base away; this may be a read error. The chain links TRBV7-8 to TRBJ1-1, with D unclear. Germline CDR1 is SGHVS and CDR2 is FQNEAQ. The V end lost 2 bases, the J end lost 1 base, and 5 bases lay between the germline ends. The CDR3 extends over 13 amino acids. DNA for the CDR3: TGTGCCAGCAGCTTAAAGGAGAACACTGAAGCTTTCTTT. It is translated as CASSLKENTEAFF.

The CDR3 region has the DNA TGTGCCAGCAGAGAACCGGGACTAGGAGGCACAGATACGCAGTATTTT. Its translation: CASREPGLGGTDTQYF. V usage is TRBV6-1 and J usage is TRBJ2-3, with 8 bases fitting TRBD2. Germline lookup yields CDR1 MNHNS and CDR2 SASEGT. This CDR3 has 16 residues. V shed 6 bases, J shed 1 base, and the junction held 9 bases outside the gene matches.

This clonotype was seen ten or more times. The rearrangement joins TRBV7-2 to TRBJ1-3; 9 bases line up with TRBD1. CDR1 and CDR2 (germline): SGHTA, FQGNSA. Trimming at V came to 4 bases and at J to 2 bases, leaving 3 bases not matched to a gene. This CDR3 has 15 residues. Here the CDR3 DNA reads TGTGCCAGCAGCTCGACAGGGGGACCTGGAAACACCATATATTTT. Its translation is CASSSTGGPGNTIYF.

The sample holds many counts of this clonotype. The V and J genes are TRBV7-8 and TRBJ2-7; no reliable D call. CDR1 and CDR2 from the germline V gene are SGHVS and FQNEAQ. Trimming pared 1 base from V and 5 bases from J, leaving 6 bases between. This CDR3 has 12 residues. The CDR3 sequence is CASSLVIHEQYF. DNA for the CDR3: TGTGCCAGCAGCTTAGTTATACACGAGCAGTACTTC.